These 24 T cell receptor beta chains came from one sample sequenced in a study of blood T cell repertoires in COVID-19 (dated by TCRdb to 2018 to 2020). Library preparation employed the immunoSEQ multiplex PCR assay. In TCRdb, the immuneACCESS table is reduced to in-frame sequences with V and J assigned. These tables do not hold every clone; where another copy was compared, an unresolved V gene accounts for under half, and the others remain unexplained. The sample table holds approximately 200,000 clones, of which over 80% were seen once. The ten largest clones take up 5.1% of the sample. Sequencing input: peripheral blood. The receptors come from a human donor in a cohort sampled during active COVID-19.

This clone was seen repeatedly, ten times or more. J is TRBJ2-7 and V is TRBV28, with D possibly TRBD1 on 5 matching bases. Deletions cut 2 bases from V and 0 bases from J, with 8 bases between. From germline, CDR1 is MDHEN and CDR2 SYDVKM. The CDR3 runs to 14 residues. CDR3 nucleotide sequence: TGTGCCAGCAGTTTAGTGGACAACTCCTACGAGCAGTACTTC. It codes for CASSLVDNSYEQYF.

This clone was counted a few times. The chain carries TRBV21-1 and TRBJ1-5. TRBV21-1 represents a pseudogene. The CDR3 is made up of 16 amino acids. CDR3 coding DNA: TGTGCCAGCAGCAGCCCGGGACTCACTAGCAATCAGCCCCAGCATTTT. Translation gives CASSSPGLTSNQPQHF.

This rearrangement joins TRBV19 to TRBJ2-2, with 9 bases aligning to TRBD1. V lost 4 bases to trimming and J lost 3 bases; unmatched junction nucleotides: 6. Germline V gene data show CDR1 as LNHDA and CDR2 as SQIVND (reference sequence). The CDR3 sequence is 16 residues long. CDR3 DNA: TGTGCCAGTAGTACCACACAGGGGGCGGACACCGGGGAGCTGTTTTTT. Its translation is CASSTTQGADTGELFF.

The chain combines TRBV29-1 with TRBJ2-7; 8 bases align to TRBD1. Trimming at V came to 7 bases and at J to 5 bases, leaving 10 bases not matched to a gene. The CDR3 loop spans 13 amino acids. Looked up from germline, CDR1 is SQVTM and CDR2 is ANQGSEA. CDR3 region: CSAAVQGANEQYF. Written as DNA, the CDR3 is TGCAGCGCCGCAGTTCAGGGGGCGAACGAGCAGTACTTC.

This rearrangement joins TRBV6-5 to TRBJ1-6, with TRBD1 matching 9 bases. The J segment lost 10 bases and the V segment lost 6 bases, leaving 7 bases of the junction unmatched. Per the germline V gene, CDR1 is MNHEY and CDR2 is SVGAGI. The CDR3 totals 14 residues. DNA of the CDR3: TGTGCCAGCAGCTCCGGGACAGGGCGCTCACCCCTCCACTTT. Translating gives CASSSGTGRSPLHF.

This clone was seen more than once but under ten times. This chain connects TRBV7-2 to TRBJ1-3, with D possibly matching TRBD1 (6 bases). CDR1 and CDR2 from the germline V gene are SGHTA and FQGNSA. Trimming cost V 7 bases and J 0 bases, with 13 bases left between them. CDR3 length: 15 amino acids. CDR3 loop: CASTDRLLSGNTIYF. The CDR3 DNA reads TGTGCCAGCACCGACAGGTTGCTCTCTGGAAACACCATATATTTT.

J is TRBJ1-5 and V is TRBV28; D is unresolved. Trimming cost V 3 bases and J 0 bases, with 9 bases left between them. Germline V gene lookup returns CDR1 MDHEN and CDR2 SYDVKM. The CDR3 has 15 amino acids. CDR3 in amino acids: CASSFPQSSNQPQHF. The CDR3 DNA reads TGTGCCAGCAGTTTTCCCCAATCTAGCAATCAGCCCCAGCATTTT.

The CDR3 loop is CASSLDSLRATLNTEAFF. The CDR3 DNA follows: TGTGCCAGCAGCTTAGATTCTCTGAGAGCAACCCTGAACACTGAAGCTTTCTTT. The chain is built from TRBV11-2 and TRBJ1-1; D not resolved. V was trimmed by 0 bases and J by 0 bases, leaving 17 bases between them. The CDR3 runs to 18 residues. Looked up from germline, CDR1 is SGHAT and CDR2 is FQNNGV.

There are many counts of this clone. CDR3 in amino acids: CASSGGTEAFF. For the CDR3, the DNA is TGTGCCAGTAGTGGGGGGACTGAAGCTTTCTTT. This sequence joins TRBV19 and TRBJ1-1, with a tentative D call TRBD1 (5 bases). From germline, CDR1 is LNHDA and CDR2 SQIVND (reference sequence). The CDR3 totals 11 residues. V lost 5 bases to trimming and J lost 5 bases, with 6 bases between them. Using reference TRBV19 and TRBJ1-1 for the parts outside the CDR3, the full variable domain is DGGITQSPKYLFRKEGQNVTLSCEQNLNHDAMYWYRQDPGQGLRLIYYSQIVNDFQKGDIAEGYSVSREKKESFPLTVTSAQKNPTAFYLCASSGGTEAFFGQGTRLTVV.

The chain links TRBV30 to TRBJ2-2, with 7 positions matching TRBD2. V was pared by 0 bases and J by 5 bases, with 6 bases of the junction left unmatched. This CDR3 contains 15 residues. Germline V gene data show CDR1 as GTSNPN and CDR2 as SVGIG (reference sequence). The CDR3 loop is CAWSVGGSGTGELFF. The CDR3 DNA reads as TGTGCCTGGAGTGTGGGCGGGAGTGGAACCGGGGAGCTGTTTTTT.

V is TRBV7-9 and J is TRBJ2-7, with 10 bases identical to TRBD2. Germline V CDR1 and CDR2: SEHNR, FQNEAQ (reference sequence). The CDR3 covers 17 residues. With 2 bases clipped from V and 5 bases from J, the junction kept 12 bases outside the gene matches. Here the CDR3 DNA reads TGTGCCAGCAGCTTAAGTCCTAGCGGGAGAACCATCCACGAGCAGTACTTC. Its translation is CASSLSPSGRTIHEQYF. The variable domain in full, completed from reference TRBV7-9 and TRBJ2-7, reads DTGVSQNPRHKITKRGQNVTFRCDPISEHNRLYWYRQTLGQGPEFLTYFQNEAQLEKSRLLSDRFSAERPKGSFSTLEIQRTEQGDSAMYLCASSLSPSGRTIHEQYFGPGTRLTVT.

This chain connects TRBV7-2 to TRBJ2-1; D perhaps matches TRBD2 (6 bases). Trimming left V 3 bases short and J 7 bases short, with 13 bases between. CDR3 length: 14 amino acids. Germline values: CDR1 SGHTA, CDR2 FQGNSA. The CDR3 nucleotides are TGTGCCAGCAGCTTCAGGGCGGCGGGGAATGAGCAGTTCTTC. It codes for CASSFRAAGNEQFF. The variable domain in full, with the rest retrieved from reference TRBV7-2 and TRBJ2-1, is GAGVSQSPSNKVTEKGKDVELRCDPISGHTALYWYRQSLGQGLEFLIYFQGNSAPDKSGLPSDRFSAERTGGSVSTLTIQRTQQEDSAVYLCASSFRAAGNEQFFGPGTRLTVL.

The chain employs TRBV5-1 and TRBJ2-7; TRBD2 aligns across 7 bases. There are 14 residues in the CDR3. The germline CDR1 and CDR2 sequences are SGHRS and YFSETQ. With 4 bases clipped from V and 6 bases from J, the junction kept 10 bases outside the gene matches. The CDR3 region is CASSEGGGGGEQYF. The CDR3 DNA reads as TGCGCCAGCAGCGAAGGCGGCGGGGGAGGCGAGCAGTACTTC.

Comment on this clone: Additional DNA sequences in this sample encode the identical CDR3. The chain has TRBV19 and TRBJ2-7; D might be TRBD1 (5 bases). Trimming shortened V by 5 bases and J by 3 bases, and 11 bases separated the two germline ends. CDR3 length: 13 residues. Germline assignment: CDR1 LNHDA and CDR2 SQIVND (reference sequence). As DNA, the CDR3 is TGTGCCAGTAGTCCAGGGCTGGGCTACGAGCAGTACTTC. Its translation is CASSPGLGYEQYF. Supplemented by reference TRBV19 and TRBJ2-7, the full variable domain reads DGGITQSPKYLFRKEGQNVTLSCEQNLNHDAMYWYRQDPGQGLRLIYYSQIVNDFQKGDIAEGYSVSREKKESFPLTVTSAQKNPTAFYLCASSPGLGYEQYFGPGTRLTVT.

This sequence joins TRBV10-3 and TRBJ2-7, with 8 positions matching TRBD2. V shed 6 bases and J 2 bases; nucleotides not matched to a gene: 9. The CDR3 length is 15 residues. CDR1 ENHRY and CDR2 SYGVKD come from the germline V gene. Here the CDR3 reads CAIRPAGARPYEQYF. For the CDR3, the DNA is TGTGCCATCAGACCAGCGGGAGCTCGACCCTACGAGCAGTACTTC.

V is TRBV7-2 and J is TRBJ1-2; tentative D call: TRBD1 (6 bases). The V end was cut by 5 bases, the J end by 4 bases, with 17 bases between. Germline values: CDR1 SGHTA, CDR2 FQGNSA. CDR3 length: 15 amino acids. The CDR3 nucleotides read TGTGCCAGCAGCCCCGGGACATTAAGTGCCTATGGCTACACCTTC. Encoded protein: CASSPGTLSAYGYTF.

The chain carries TRBV30 and TRBJ1-5, with TRBD1 matching over 7 bases. Losses at the gene ends were 1 base for V and 4 bases for J; bases not matched to a gene: 7. The CDR3 extends over 15 amino acids. CDR1 GTSNPN and CDR2 SVGIG come from the germline V gene (reference sequence). The chain's CDR3 is CAWSGIGGWNQPQHF. As DNA, the CDR3 is TGTGCCTGGAGTGGGATAGGGGGCTGGAATCAGCCCCAGCATTTT.

Only one count was recorded for this clone. The sample holds other DNA sequences that translate to the same CDR3. The V call is TRBV19, the J call TRBJ1-3; weak D call: TRBD1 (5 bases). The CDR3 spans 14 residues. V was trimmed by 3 bases and J by 0 bases, leaving 6 bases between them. Germline lookup yields CDR1 LNHDA and CDR2 SQIVND (reference sequence). The CDR3 DNA reads as TGTGCCAGTAGTATGGGACTCTCTGGAAACACCATATATTTT. Translation gives CASSMGLSGNTIYF.

The rearrangement joins TRBV4-3 to TRBJ2-3, with TRBD1 matching 9 bases. Germline CDR1 and CDR2: LGHNA and YSLEER. The CDR3 spans 15 residues. J was trimmed by 3 bases and V by 4 bases; bases with no gene match: 5. CDR3 region: CASSRRDRATDTQYF. The CDR3 DNA sequence: TGCGCCAGCAGCCGCCGGGACAGGGCTACAGATACGCAGTATTTT.

This sequence joins TRBV4-1 and TRBJ2-5; 7 bases line up with TRBD2. Germline CDR1 is MGHRA and CDR2 is YSYEKL. The CDR3 length is 16 residues. The J segment lost 4 bases and the V segment lost 0 bases, leaving 8 bases of the junction unmatched. The CDR3 is CASSQDSGLRGETQYF. The CDR3 region has the DNA TGCGCCAGCAGCCAAGATTCGGGACTAAGGGGAGAGACCCAGTACTTC.

This clone occurred once. The chain carries TRBV15 and TRBJ2-7; 9 nucleotides line up with TRBD1. CDR1 and CDR2 from the germline V gene are LNHNV and YYDKDF (reference sequence). The CDR3 is 15 amino acids. The junction had 5 bases not matched to a gene; V was cut back by 2 bases and J by 3 bases. The DNA for the CDR3 is TGTGCCACCAGCAGAACAGGGGGCGCAATCTACGAGCAGTACTTC. This codes for CATSRTGGAIYEQYF.

Notes on this clone: In the same sample, other DNA sequences code for this CDR3. The chain uses TRBV19 and TRBJ1-1, with D perhaps TRBD1 (5 bases). This CDR3 is built from 14 residues. CDR1 LNHDA and CDR2 SQIVND come from the germline V gene (reference sequence). V gave up 1 base and J gave up 4 bases, with 10 bases separating them. The chain's CDR3 is CASSIAAGGTEAFF. The CDR3, as DNA: TGTGCCAGTAGTATAGCCGCGGGGGGCACTGAAGCTTTCTTT.

The chain combines TRBV20-1 with TRBJ2-7, with unresolved D. There are 14 residues in the CDR3. With 3 bases removed from V and 0 bases from J, the gap between germline ends came to 12 bases. Germline V gene sequence: CDR1 DFQATT, CDR2 SNEGSKA (reference sequence). The CDR3 loop reads CSASRGSYSYEQYF. The CDR3 DNA is TGCAGTGCTAGTCGAGGCTCATACTCCTACGAGCAGTACTTC.

DNA for the CDR3: TGTGCCAGTAGCGAACAACCGGGACTAGCCACCGGGGAGCTGTTTTTT. This codes for CASSEQPGLATGELFF. The V call is TRBV19, the J call TRBJ2-2; 9 positions agree with TRBD2. The CDR3 consists of 16 residues. V trimming: 6 bases; J trimming: 4 bases; junction bases outside the gene matches: 9. Germline-derived CDR1 and CDR2 are LNHDA and SQIVND (reference sequence).